This is a list of T cell receptor beta chains from one sample in a study of vaccination effects on CD4 cells after COVID-19. Some clones are missing from TCRdb's copy, which holds only in-frame ones; the method was immunoSEQ multiplex PCR. The table includes 25,000 to 40,000 clones, roughly 63% detected once. Antigens of these TCRs are unknown. Source: CD4+ T cells from PBMCs cultured with SARS-CoV-2 spike peptides, taken after COVID-19 vaccination. The receptors stem from a human donor who received a COVID-19 vaccine. Both conserved end residues are part of each CDR3. D genes are given only for firm matches. For some rows the clone size is stated as once, few or many, or as a class when expanded; others skip it.

j_call clone_size v_call d_call cdr3_aa
TRBJ1-4 NA TRBV6-5 NA CASTNSLTNEKLFF
TRBJ2-2 NA TRBV11-1 NA CASSLTGGDGELFF
TRBJ2-5 few TRBV15 TRBD2 CATSNRGGGETQYF
TRBJ2-2 NA TRBV11-2 TRBD1 CASSRTGVTGELFF
TRBJ1-3 NA TRBV5-1 NA CASRETTGNTIYF
TRBJ1-5 NA TRBV7-9 TRBD1 CASSLGEDRDQPQHF
TRBJ2-1 NA TRBV10-3 TRBD2 CATQVAGAYEQFF
TRBJ1-6 NA TRBV28 TRBD1 CASMGFRGQSPLHF
TRBJ1-1 once TRBV10-1 NA CASSEEEGIGAFF
TRBJ2-5 NA TRBV7-2 TRBD2 CASSLTLAGEETQYF
TRBJ2-2 NA TRBV6-5 NA CASRRRESYTGELFF
TRBJ2-7 few TRBV6-5 NA CASRWTTGEQYF
TRBJ1-1 few TRBV5-6 TRBD1 CASSVGDRRETEAFF
TRBJ1-3 NA TRBV9 TRBD1 CASSGGQGGGNTIYF
TRBJ2-1 NA TRBV6-5 NA CASTLAINEQFF
TRBJ2-1 NA TRBV5-1 TRBD2 CASRRAYSGRNSYNEQFF
TRBJ2-4 NA TRBV6-5 NA CASTQAGAKNIQYF
TRBJ2-1 few TRBV6-1 NA CASSERYEQFF
TRBJ1-2 NA TRBV3-1/TRBV3-2 TRBD1 CASSQKTGPLYGYTF
TRBJ1-5 NA TRBV21-1 NA CASTGTGQPQHF
TRBJ2-6 NA TRBV6-1 NA CASSEDVLTF
TRBJ1-1 NA TRBV6-5 TRBD1 CASRVGQGAGEAFF
TRBJ1-1 NA TRBV19 NA CASSRTANTEAFF
TRBJ1-1 NA TRBV6-2/TRBV6-3 TRBD1 CASSFGTANTEAFF
TRBJ1-2 NA TRBV5-1 NA CASSFRGSDYGYTF
TRBJ2-2 once TRBV6-2/TRBV6-3 NA CASSYGVTATGELFF
TRBJ1-6 NA TRBV3-1/TRBV3-2 NA CASTREGKNSPLHF
TRBJ2-7 few TRBV10-3 NA CAIYREGGGEQYF
TRBJ2-3 few TRBV15 TRBD2 CATSRRLALLSTDTQYF
TRBJ1-1 NA TRBV10-3 NA CAITDPGWGTPEAFF
TRBJ2-2 NA TRBV6-4 NA CASSATRTGELFF
TRBJ2-7 NA TRBV19 NA CASSLSGWDSYEQYF
TRBJ2-2 NA TRBV10-3 NA CAISESIGDSTGELFF
TRBJ1-1 NA TRBV20-1 NA CSASFQGNTEAFF